Below are 18 T cell receptor beta chains sequenced from a single sample in a study of shared clonotypes between healthy human individuals. Some clones are missing from TCRdb's copy, which holds only in-frame ones; the method was immunoSEQ multiplex PCR. The sample holds 98,000 or so clones, 68% seen once. The specimen was memory CD8+ T cells sorted from blood. Noted subset: CD45RO+ cells pooled with CCR7-negative TemRA cells. The receptors were sampled from a woman in her thirties in good health.

The chain carries TRBV2 and TRBJ1-5, with D perhaps TRBD1 (6 bases). This CDR3 contains 14 residues. Trimming took off 6 bases at V and 4 bases at J, with 13 bases between the two ends. Germline-derived CDR1 and CDR2 are SNHLY and FYNNEI. The CDR3 nucleotides read TGTGCCAGCAGGCAGGGGCACTGGAATCAGCCCCAGCATTTT. Encoded protein: CASRQGHWNQPQHF.

The V call is TRBV6-6, the J call TRBJ1-1; D ambiguous. V was cut by 6 bases and J by 0 bases, with 5 bases left in between. Germline values: CDR1 MNHNY, CDR2 SVGAGI (reference sequence). The CDR3 has 12 amino acids. CDR3 region: CASRTMNTEAFF. The CDR3 DNA is TGTGCCAGCAGGACAATGAACACTGAAGCTTTCTTT.

This clone was counted only a few times. The chain is built from TRBV19 and TRBJ1-2, with TRBD1 matching 11 bases. Losses at the gene ends were 5 bases for V and 8 bases for J; bases not matched to a gene: 7. The CDR3 is 14 residues long. CDR1 is LNHDA and CDR2 is SQIVND in the germline V gene (reference sequence). CDR3 DNA: TGTGCCAGTAGTGCCCCCCGGGACAGGGGGGGCTACACCTTC. Encoded protein: CASSAPRDRGGYTF.

The rearrangement joins TRBV28 to TRBJ2-4; weak D call: TRBD1 (6 bases). This CDR3 is built from 16 residues. Germline CDR1 MDHEN, CDR2 SYDVKM. V was shortened by 0 bases and J by 0 bases, with 9 bases between the two germline ends. CDR3 sequence reads: CASSLWGALAKNIQYF. CDR3 coding DNA: TGTGCCAGCAGTTTATGGGGGGCATTAGCCAAAAACATTCAGTACTTC. Full variable domain (missing parts from reference TRBV28 and TRBJ2-4): DVKVTQSSRYLVKRTGEKVFLECVQDMDHENMFWYRQDPGLGLRLIYFSYDVKMKEKGDIPEGYSVSREKKERFSLILESASTNQTSMYLCASSLWGALAKNIQYFGAGTRLSVL.

Many counts were recorded for this clone. V is TRBV21-1 and J is TRBJ2-7. TRBV21-1 is labeled a pseudogene. CDR3 length equals 14 residues. CDR3 loop: CASSKLRGANEQYF. DNA of the CDR3: TGTGCCAGCAGCAAACTAAGGGGGGCAAACGAGCAGTACTTC.

The table lists this clone with a count of one. The rearrangement joins TRBV25-1 to TRBJ2-7; 8 nucleotides agree with TRBD2. With 6 bases clipped from V and 2 bases from J, the junction kept 9 bases outside the gene matches. Germline V gene sequence: CDR1 MGHDK, CDR2 SYGVNS. The length of the CDR3 is 15 residues. For the CDR3, the DNA is TGTGCCAGCAGCCGCGGCGCGGGAGGTACCTACGAGCAGTACTTC. Translating gives CASSRGAGGTYEQYF.

The sample holds a few counts of this clone. The chain couples TRBV9 to TRBJ2-1; D gene unclear. V was trimmed by 0 bases and J by 10 bases, leaving 14 bases between them. Looked up from germline, CDR1 is SGDLS and CDR2 is YYNGEE. The CDR3 length is 14 residues. The CDR3 here is CASSVAWGTAEQFF. DNA for the CDR3: TGTGCCAGCAGCGTAGCTTGGGGAACGGCGGAGCAGTTCTTC. The entire variable domain, with the rest obtained from reference TRBV9 and TRBJ2-1, is as follows: DSGVTQTPKHLITATGQRVTLRCSPRSGDLSVYWYQQSLDQGLQFLIQYYNGEERAKGNILERFSAQQFPDLHSELNLSSLELGDSALYFCASSVAWGTAEQFFGPGTRLTVL.

The chain joins TRBV6-1 to TRBJ2-3, with a tentative D call TRBD2 (5 bases). CDR1 is MNHNS and CDR2 is SASEGT in the germline V gene. This CDR3 comprises 14 residues. The V end lost 7 bases, the J end lost 10 bases, and 21 bases lay between the germline ends. CDR3 DNA sequence: TGTGCCAGCAACCAACTAGACCCCTCCGACGCGCAGTATTTT. It encodes CASNQLDPSDAQYF.

The chain uses TRBV7-9 and TRBJ2-1; D ambiguous. V shed 0 bases and J shed 6 bases, with 9 bases lying between them. The CDR3 is made up of 14 amino acids. The germline V gene encodes CDR1 SEHNR and CDR2 FQNEAQ (reference sequence). The CDR3 is CASSLAGRVNEQFF. The CDR3 coding sequence is TGTGCCAGCAGCTTAGCGGGTAGGGTCAATGAGCAGTTCTTC.

There are many counts of this clone. The CDR3 DNA reads as TGTGCCAGCAGCTTACTAGGACAGGTTCCCTACGAGCAGTACTTC. The encoded protein is CASSLLGQVPYEQYF. The chain carries TRBV11-1 and TRBJ2-7; 7 bases line up with TRBD1. CDR1 SGHAT and CDR2 FQDESV come from the germline V gene (reference sequence). This CDR3 has 15 residues. V was clipped by 2 bases and J by 2 bases; unmatched bases: 6.

V and J are TRBV7-9 and TRBJ2-7; no clear D. The V end lost 1 base, the J end lost 6 bases, and 10 bases lay between the germline ends. Per the germline V gene, CDR1 is SEHNR and CDR2 is FQNEAQ (reference sequence). The length of the CDR3 is 13 residues. The CDR3 loop is CASSLGGGREQYF. The CDR3 DNA reads as TGTGCCAGCAGCTTAGGTGGTGGTCGCGAGCAGTACTTC.

This chain joins TRBV7-9 and TRBJ2-2, with 7 bases identical to TRBD2. Germline loops: CDR1 SEHNR, CDR2 FQNEAQ (reference sequence). This CDR3 region has 15 residues. The V gene end was trimmed by 5 bases and the J gene end by 5 bases; junction bases not matched to a gene: 8. The CDR3 region is CASSNGTIHTGELFF. In DNA, the CDR3 is TGTGCCAGCAGCAATGGGACTATTCATACCGGGGAGCTGTTTTTT.

The chain recombines TRBV27 with TRBJ2-3, with unresolved D. V lost 6 bases to trimming and J lost 3 bases, with 16 bases between them. The germline V gene has CDR1 MNHEY and CDR2 SMNVEV (reference sequence). This CDR3 has 15 amino acids. The CDR3 DNA reads as TGTGCCAGCAGCCTATGGAGAGAAAGTACAGATACGCAGTATTTT. This codes for CASSLWRESTDTQYF.

The chain has TRBV5-1 and TRBJ2-7; 9 bases are a match to TRBD2. CDR1 is SGHRS and CDR2 is YFSETQ in the germline V gene. CDR3 size: 15 residues. J was trimmed by 4 bases and V by 5 bases; bases with no gene match: 10. CDR3 sequence reads: CASRPPGLAVYEQYF. CDR3 DNA: TGCGCCAGCAGACCTCCGGGACTAGCTGTGTACGAGCAGTACTTC.

The sample holds one count of this clone. The chain carries TRBV5-1 and TRBJ1-4; D is possibly TRBD1 (5 bases). The germline V and J ends were trimmed by 4 bases and 5 bases, with 18 bases remaining between them. The CDR3 is made up of 16 amino acids. CDR1 and CDR2 (germline): SGHRS, YFSETQ. In DNA, the CDR3 is TGCGCCAGCAGCCCCGCCTTGGGGGGGATAAATGAAAAACTGTTTTTT. Residues: CASSPALGGINEKLFF. Together with reference TRBV5-1 and TRBJ1-4, the CDR3 gives the full variable domain: KAGVTQTPRYLIKTRGQQVTLSCSPISGHRSVSWYQQTPGQGLQFLFEYFSETQRNKGNFPGRFSGRQFSNSRSEMNVSTLELGDSALYLCASSPALGGINEKLFFGSGTQLSVL.

V and J are TRBV5-1 and TRBJ1-2; no clear D gene. V gave up 0 bases and J gave up 6 bases, with 15 bases separating them. Germline CDR1 and CDR2: SGHRS and YFSETQ. This CDR3 has 15 residues. CDR3 amino acids: CASSLGWGGADGYTF. In nucleotides, the CDR3 is TGCGCCAGCAGCTTGGGTTGGGGAGGAGCAGATGGCTACACCTTC.

The genes are TRBV5-1 and TRBJ1-2, with D maybe TRBD1 (6 bases). The V gene's germline CDR1 is SGHRS and CDR2 YFSETQ. V was clipped by 4 bases and J by 8 bases, with 15 bases between them. The CDR3 spans 13 residues. As DNA, the CDR3 is TGCGCCAGCAGCGCGGGGGCAGGGGAAGGCTACACCTTC. Translated: CASSAGAGEGYTF. Full variable domain (remainder filled in from reference TRBV5-1 and TRBJ1-2): KAGVTQTPRYLIKTRGQQVTLSCSPISGHRSVSWYQQTPGQGLQFLFEYFSETQRNKGNFPGRFSGRQFSNSRSEMNVSTLELGDSALYLCASSAGAGEGYTFGSGTRLTVV.

The genes are TRBV6-1 and TRBJ1-2; the D is unclear. The CDR3 extends over 14 amino acids. Germline values: CDR1 MNHNS, CDR2 SASEGT. V was pared by 3 bases and J by 2 bases, with 10 bases between. DNA for the CDR3: TGTGCCAGCAGTGAGACATTTATAAACTATGGCTACACCTTC. Its translation: CASSETFINYGYTF.